This T cell receptor beta chain was identified during a study of shared clonotypes between healthy human individuals (dated by TCRdb to 2019 to 2021). In the study overall: Two women and three men aged 18 to 49 years were included in the cohort. For each donor, CD4 naive and CD4 memory were each run on three plates, CD8 naive on two plates, and CD8 memory on one plate. The study deeply sequenced blood TCR repertoires of about five healthy adults to estimate repertoire size and the extent of clonotype sharing between individuals. Different laboratories and diverse techniques were used to prepare libraries and sequence TCR repertoires, to increase sequencing depth and limit assay-specific biases. Leukapheresis yielded between about 0.94 and 8.9 billion PBMCs per donor.

CD8 naive samples were CD45RO-negative cells positively selected for CCR7, giving a CD45RA+CCR7+ population that excluded TemRA cells. Healthy HIV-negative adults with no recently reported acute infections or vaccinations were included as donors. Only Caucasian adults living in Nashville, Tennessee, USA were represented among the donors. Blood was collected by leukapheresis, and PBMCs were isolated by Ficoll-Histopaque density gradient centrifugation and then cryopreserved in liquid nitrogen vapor phase. Analytical flow cytometry was used to check the purity and quantity of every magnetically sorted T cell population. Genomic DNA was isolated from each sorted fraction and quantified by UV absorbance on a Nanodrop 2000c. The CDR3 sequence holds 13 residues, the cysteine and phenylalanine included. Only the CDR3 portion is preserved as DNA: 39 bases, with reading frame beginning at the first base. The germline ends are 15 bases apart after V is trimmed by 10 bases and J by 2 bases. CDR1 and CDR2, per the germline V gene, are SGHTA and FQGNSA.

General findings and caveats noted by the study authors: Pairwise subsampling indicated that sequencing depth was expected to affect the degree of clonotype sharing among donors. Sampling was restricted to blood, and TCR repertoires in tissue are likely to differ from TCR repertoires in blood. Larger estimated clonotype richness was generally found for naive subsets than for memory subsets. Sharing across several donors was observed for approximately 4.6% of naive CD4, about 4% of naive CD8, about 2.5% of memory CD4, and roughly 0.4% of memory CD8 clonotypes. The small number of donors limited the genetic and exposure-history diversity represented. Rarefaction of sorted-subset datasets indicated incomplete sequencing despite the large sequencing depth. Compared with non-shared clonotypes, clonotypes shared by all four sorted-subset donors had higher generation probabilities.

As regards this clone: The target of this receptor is not known. Base qualities are missing; no much larger clone stands one base away.

Using the deep immunoSEQ assay, TCR CDR3 regions were amplified from genomic DNA by multiplex PCR. For each cell subset, the extracted genomic DNA was distributed evenly across all wells of several immunoSEQ 96-well plates, and each plate served as one replicate. For sorted subsets, approximately 210 ng genomic DNA, equal to about 30,000 T cell genomes, was loaded into each replicate PCR. The purified libraries were quantified using a Qubit 3.0 fluorometer, sized with a Bioanalyzer 2100, and then quantified again using the KAPA Library Quantification kit. A separate single-read 150-cycle Illumina NextSeq 550 flow cell was used to sequence each immunoSEQ 96-well plate. Regarding the original processing steps: The immunoSEQ output contained only junctional sequences without quality scores, so filtering could not match that applied to full-length reads. To assign V/J genes and CDR3, sequences were annotated against IMGT germline references using PyIR, a Python wrapper for IgBLAST v1.9. Reads were filtered out if the reads had weak V/J assignments (E-value above 1e-6), no CDR3, stop codons, out-of-frame junctions, or ambiguous translated residues. V3J clonotypes were defined as sequences sharing an identical inferred V gene, J gene, and CDR3 amino acid sequence. Percentage overlap between repertoires was calculated by dividing the number of shared unique clonotypes by the size of the smaller repertoire. Three approaches were used to assess repertoire richness: RTK rarefaction, the Chao1 estimator, and Recon v2.1 estimates of unobserved clonotypes. Generation probabilities for all TCRbeta clonotypes obtained by the gDNA method from several donors were computed using OLGA. TCRdb stores this immuneACCESS table with in-frame sequences only. Part of the clones is absent; in the studies checked, under half of the shortfall reflects unresolved V genes, and no reason is known for the rest. The V and J calls and the clone size are those of that table, but D and trimming were determined from the DNA. Counted in this sample were 2 million to 2.5 million clones; about 93% of them appeared once. The top ten clonotypes cover about 1.5% of the sample.

This receptor chain uses TRBV7-2 and TRBJ2-7, with the D gene uncertain. The sequence derives from a man in his late teens or twenties in good health. Some clones in this sample may be carry-over from other donors' samples. Input material: naive CD8+ T cells from PBMCs. Read against the paper, the sample's cell subset or site label means: CD45RA+CCR7+. The CDR3 reads CATAPFGAYEQYF. The nucleotide sequence reads TGTGCCACCGCCCCTTTCGGAGCCTACGAGCAGTACTTC.